A single sample is the source of the 11 T cell receptor beta chains below, sequenced in a study of metastatic and nonmetastatic thyroid tumors. With MiXCR, TCRdb reprocessed the PCR reads. This sample has 12,000 to 15,000 clones, with 25% to 35% found just once. Patients were all untreated before their thyroid surgery. The sequenced sample consisted of blood. All receptors derive from a female donor with papillary thyroid cancer or a benign thyroid nodule (not recorded which). Some clones in this sample may be carry-over from other donors' samples.

The J gene is TRBJ2-7, the V gene TRBV6-1; the D gene is possibly TRBD1 (6 bases). Germline V gene data show CDR1 as MNHNS and CDR2 as SASEGT. The ends were cut back, 8 bases at V and 4 bases at J, with 24 bases in the middle. The CDR3 is 16 residues long. CDR3 coding DNA: TGTGCCAGCCAATTCCTCTTACCAGGGGAAGAATACGAGCAGTACTTC. Translated: CASQFLLPGEEYEQYF.

The chain combines TRBV7-6 with TRBJ2-7; possibly TRBD1 for D (6 bases). This CDR3 contains 15 residues. Germline-derived CDR1 and CDR2 are SGHVS and FNYEAQ. V lost 1 base to trimming and J lost 2 bases, with 12 bases between them. Written as DNA, the CDR3 is TGTGCCAGCAGCTTAGTGGCACAGGGTGCCTACGAGCAGTACTTC. Amino acids: CASSLVAQGAYEQYF.

This clone was found a few times. In DNA, the CDR3 is TGTGCCAGCAGCTTAACACGGGGTGGTGAAGCTTTCTTT. This codes for CASSLTRGGEAFF. This chain uses TRBV11-3 with TRBJ1-1; D gene ambiguous. Trimming removed 2 bases at V and 7 bases at J, with 11 bases between. This CDR3 has 13 amino acids. Germline V gene lookup returns CDR1 SGHNT and CDR2 YENEEA.

This clone has just a few counts. A junction end diverges from the germline sequence, so it may reflect a read error. This rearrangement joins TRBV2 to TRBJ2-2; 10 bases are a match to TRBD1. The germline CDR1 and CDR2 sequences are SNHLY and FYNNEI. This CDR3 has 15 residues. This CDR3 is CASREGQGFTVELFF. DNA for the CDR3: TGTGCCAGCAGGGAGGGACAGGGGTTCACCGTGGAGCTGTTTTTT.

This clone was counted a single time. The chain employs TRBV12-3 or TRBV12-4 and TRBJ2-7; weak D call: TRBD2 (6 bases). The CDR3 is 14 amino acids. The V gene lost 3 bases and the J gene lost 0 bases, with 9 bases spanning the gap. The CDR3 sequence is CASSLGGISYEQYF. In DNA, the CDR3 is TGTGCCAGCAGTTTGGGGGGTATCTCCTACGAGCAGTACTTC.

The sample holds a few counts of this clone. The chain uses TRBV30 and TRBJ2-1, with D maybe TRBD1 (6 bases). With 7 bases removed from V and 1 base from J, the gap between germline ends came to 11 bases. Germline CDR1 is GTSNPN and CDR2 is SVGIG (reference sequence). The CDR3 is made up of 13 amino acids. The CDR3 region is CAFKQGSYNEQFF. Written as DNA, the CDR3 is TGTGCCTTTAAACAGGGATCCTACAATGAGCAGTTCTTC.

This clone is judged medium-sized. This chain connects TRBV9 to TRBJ2-1; 8 bases are a match to TRBD1. Germline CDR1 and CDR2: SGDLS and YYNGEE. This CDR3 spans 16 amino acids. The junction had 6 bases not matched to a gene; V was cut back by 0 bases and J by 4 bases. The CDR3 bases are TGTGCCAGCAGCGTAGGCGGACAGGGTCGATACAATGAGCAGTTCTTC. It encodes CASSVGGQGRYNEQFF.

This clone was observed at least ten times. V and J are TRBV5-1 and TRBJ2-5, with unresolved D. There are 14 residues in the CDR3. Trimming stripped 2 bases from V and 2 bases from J, with 10 bases between. The germline CDR1 and CDR2 sequences are SGHRS and YFSETQ. CDR3 in DNA: TGCGCCAGCAGCTTAGGCGGACCTCAAGAGACCCAGTACTTC. It encodes CASSLGGPQETQYF.

This chain uses TRBV7-2 with TRBJ1-1, with D possibly TRBD1 on 6 matching bases. V lost 3 bases and J 13 bases, leaving 12 bases between the germline ends. This CDR3 is built from 11 residues. Germline CDR1 reads SGHTA; CDR2 reads FQGNSA. The CDR3 sequence: CASSFGTRHFF. Written as DNA, the CDR3 is TGTGCCAGCAGCTTTGGGACACGGCATTTCTTT.

The table lists this clone with many counts. The chain couples TRBV20-1 to TRBJ2-1; a possible D gene is TRBD1 (5 bases). The CDR3 length is 15 residues. Germline-derived CDR1 and CDR2 are DFQATT and SNEGSKA (reference sequence). Between the trimmed V and J ends, which lost 6 bases and 0 bases, there was a span of 15 bases. CDR3 protein: CSAQRGRYSYNEQFF. CDR3 sequence (DNA): TGCAGTGCCCAAAGGGGCCGCTACTCCTACAATGAGCAGTTCTTC.

This clone was seen many times. A much larger clone lies one base from this, so it may be a read error. Since the CDR3 does not end with the conserved phenylalanine or tryptophan, this likely comes from a read error. V and J are TRBV6-5 and TRBJ2-7; D is ambiguous. Deletions cut 2 bases from V and 2 bases from J, with 13 bases between. The CDR3 has 15 residues. CDR1 MNHEY and CDR2 SVGAGI come from the germline V gene. Here the CDR3 DNA reads TGTGCCAGCAGTTACACCGCCCTAGGAACCTACGAGCAGTACCTC. It translates to CASSYTALGTYEQYL.